The 9 T cell receptor beta chains reported below all come from one sample, sequenced in a study of CD8 T cells in Susac syndrome. RNA, at roughly 0.45 to 1 ug, was reverse transcribed with random hexamers. TCRdb redid the calling of the immunoSEQ multiplex PCR reads with MiXCR, one entry per CDR3 protein. The sample yields under 350,000 distinct CDR3 sequences, roughly nine tenths seen once. The specimen sequenced was CD4+ T cells from PBMCs. The receptors were gathered from a human donor with multiple sclerosis.

The chain employs TRBV18 and TRBJ2-7, with a weak D call TRBD1 (5 bases). Germline CDR1 is KGHSH and CDR2 is LQKENI. The CDR3 runs to 12 residues. V shed 3 bases and J shed 6 bases, with 9 bases lying between them. CDR3 DNA sequence: TGTGCCAGCTCACCCCCCCAGGGCGAGCAGTACTTC. Amino acids: CASSPPQGEQYF.

The genes are TRBV10-1 and TRBJ2-5; 12 nucleotides match TRBD2. The CDR3 consists of 17 residues. CDR1 and CDR2 from the germline V gene are WNHNN and SYGVQD (reference sequence). The J segment lost 3 bases and the V segment lost 0 bases, leaving 5 bases of the junction unmatched. Here the CDR3 DNA reads TGCGCCAGCAGTGAGTCCCCCGGACTAGCGGGGAAAGAGACCCAGTACTTC. Translating gives CASSESPGLAGKETQYF.

The chain couples TRBV7-6 to TRBJ2-3; 8 bases line up with TRBD2. V dropped 5 bases and J dropped 3; count of bases not matched to a gene: 4. The CDR3 length is 14 residues. Germline V gene lookup returns CDR1 SGHVS and CDR2 FNYEAQ. CDR3 residues: CASSTTSGTDTQYF. Written as DNA, the CDR3 is TGTGCCAGCAGCACTACTAGCGGTACAGATACGCAGTATTTT.

This clonotype appeared a single time. V usage is TRBV29-1 and J usage is TRBJ2-1; perhaps D is TRBD1 or TRBD2 (5 bases each). CDR1 and CDR2 from the germline V gene are SQVTM and ANQGSEA. CDR3 length: 14 amino acids. The V gene lost 7 bases and the J gene lost 5 bases, with 18 bases spanning the gap. CDR3 amino acids: CSATRGVINNEQFF. CDR3 coding DNA: TGCAGCGCTACACGAGGGGTAATTAACAATGAGCAGTTCTTC.

The CDR3 is CASSLGTATMNTEAFF. The CDR3 DNA is TGTGCCAGCAGCTTAGGGACAGCCACGATGAACACTGAAGCTTTCTTT. The genes are TRBV7-2 and TRBJ1-1; D is possibly TRBD1 (6 bases). Germline CDR1 is SGHTA and CDR2 is FQGNSA. The CDR3 has 16 residues. V was shortened by 1 base and J by 0 bases, with 12 bases between the two germline ends.

The chain has TRBV21-1 and TRBJ2-3; the table names TRBD2, a call not compared with the DNA. TRBV21-1 is labeled a pseudogene. The CDR3 has 17 residues. The CDR3 DNA reads TGTGCCAGCAGCAAAGGTCCGTCTAGCGGGATCGCAGATACGCAGTATTTT. This translates into CASSKGPSSGIADTQYF.

This clonotype was recorded only once. This chain uses TRBV6-1 with TRBJ1-2; perhaps TRBD1 as D (5 bases). Germline V gene lookup returns CDR1 MNHNS and CDR2 SASEGT. Deletions cut 7 bases from V and 8 bases from J, with 17 bases between. This CDR3 comprises 13 residues. Here the CDR3 DNA reads TGTGCCAGCACGGGGGAGGCGACTAACGGCTACACCTTC. Protein: CASTGEATNGYTF.

This clonotype came up once. The chain has TRBV6-6 and TRBJ1-4; D perhaps matches TRBD1 (5 bases). Trimming removed 5 bases from V and 6 bases from J, with 16 bases in between. Germline-derived CDR1 and CDR2 are MNHNY and SVGAGI (reference sequence). The CDR3 is 15 amino acids. Here the CDR3 reads CASSVRAAGHEKLFF. CDR3 nucleotide sequence: TGTGCCAGCAGTGTACGGGCCGCGGGGCATGAAAAACTGTTTTTT.

CDR3 sequence reads: CSVGSGGDQPQHF. The CDR3 DNA sequence: TGCAGCGTTGGGTCGGGAGGTGATCAGCCCCAGCATTTT. The chain links TRBV29-1 to TRBJ1-5; D unresolved. The germline V and J ends were trimmed by 4 bases and 5 bases, with 12 bases remaining between them. The germline V gene encodes CDR1 SQVTM and CDR2 ANQGSEA. The CDR3 is 13 amino acids. Full variable domain (outside the CDR3, taken from reference TRBV29-1 and TRBJ1-5): SAVISQKPSRDICQRGTSLTIQCQVDSQVTMMFWYRQQPGQSLTLIATANQGSEATYESGFVIDKFPISRPNLTFSTLTVSNMSPEDSSIYLCSVGSGGDQPQHFGDGTRLSIL.